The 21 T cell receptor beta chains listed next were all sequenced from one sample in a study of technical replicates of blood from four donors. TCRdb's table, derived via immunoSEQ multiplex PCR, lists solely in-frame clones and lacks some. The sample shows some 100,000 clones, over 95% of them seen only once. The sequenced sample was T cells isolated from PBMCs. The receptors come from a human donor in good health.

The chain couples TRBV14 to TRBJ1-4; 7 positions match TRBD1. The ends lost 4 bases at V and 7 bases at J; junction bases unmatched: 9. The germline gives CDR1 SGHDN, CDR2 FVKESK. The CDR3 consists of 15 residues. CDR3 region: CASSPLRGRGEKLFF. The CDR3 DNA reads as TGTGCCAGCAGCCCCCTGAGGGGGCGCGGTGAAAAACTGTTTTTT.

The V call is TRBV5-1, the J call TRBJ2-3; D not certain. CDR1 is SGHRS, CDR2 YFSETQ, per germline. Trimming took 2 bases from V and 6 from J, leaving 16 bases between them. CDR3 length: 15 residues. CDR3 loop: CASSFPPGKADTQYF. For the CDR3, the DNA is TGCGCCAGCAGCTTCCCCCCGGGTAAGGCGGATACGCAGTATTTT.

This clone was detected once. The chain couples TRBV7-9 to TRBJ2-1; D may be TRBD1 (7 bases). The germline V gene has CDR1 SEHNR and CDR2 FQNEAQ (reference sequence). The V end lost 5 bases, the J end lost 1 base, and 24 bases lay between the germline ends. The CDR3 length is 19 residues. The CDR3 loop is CASSPLQGDRRGSYNEQFF. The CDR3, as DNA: TGTGCCAGCAGCCCACTGCAGGGGGATCGACGGGGGTCCTACAATGAGCAGTTCTTC.

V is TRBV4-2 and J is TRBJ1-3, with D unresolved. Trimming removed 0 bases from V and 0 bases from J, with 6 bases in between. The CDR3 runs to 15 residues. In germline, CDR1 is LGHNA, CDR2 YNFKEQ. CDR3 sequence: CASSQDGASGNTIYF. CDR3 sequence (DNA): TGTGCCAGCAGCCAAGACGGTGCCTCTGGAAACACCATATATTTT.

CDR3 loop: CASSELGLGNTIYF. The DNA for the CDR3 is TGTGCCAGCTCAGAGCTAGGCTTGGGAAACACCATATATTTT. The V and J genes are TRBV18 and TRBJ1-3, with D uncertain. In germline, CDR1 is KGHSH, CDR2 LQKENI. The CDR3 has 14 amino acids. V was cut by 5 bases and J by 4 bases, with 12 bases left in between.

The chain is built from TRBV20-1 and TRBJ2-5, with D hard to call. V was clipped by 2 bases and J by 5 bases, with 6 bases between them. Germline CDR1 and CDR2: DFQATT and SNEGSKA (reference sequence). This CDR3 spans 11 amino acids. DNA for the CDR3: TGCAGTGCTAGAACGAGTGAGACCCAGTACTTC. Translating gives CSARTSETQYF.

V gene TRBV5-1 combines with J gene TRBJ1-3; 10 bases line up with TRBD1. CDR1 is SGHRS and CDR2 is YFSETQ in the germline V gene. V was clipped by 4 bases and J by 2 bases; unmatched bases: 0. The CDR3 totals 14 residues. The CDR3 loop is CASSGTGAGNTIYF. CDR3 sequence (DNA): TGCGCCAGCAGCGGGACAGGGGCTGGAAACACCATATATTTT. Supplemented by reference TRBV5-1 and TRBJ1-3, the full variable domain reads KAGVTQTPRYLIKTRGQQVTLSCSPISGHRSVSWYQQTPGQGLQFLFEYFSETQRNKGNFPGRFSGRQFSNSRSEMNVSTLELGDSALYLCASSGTGAGNTIYFGEGSWLTVV.

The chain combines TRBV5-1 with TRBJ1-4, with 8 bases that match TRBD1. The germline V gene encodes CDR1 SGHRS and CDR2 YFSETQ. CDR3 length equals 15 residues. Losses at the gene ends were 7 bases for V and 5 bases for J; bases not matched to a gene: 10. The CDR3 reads CASARRDRRNEKLFF. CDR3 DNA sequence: TGCGCCAGCGCTCGGAGGGACAGGAGAAATGAAAAACTGTTTTTT.

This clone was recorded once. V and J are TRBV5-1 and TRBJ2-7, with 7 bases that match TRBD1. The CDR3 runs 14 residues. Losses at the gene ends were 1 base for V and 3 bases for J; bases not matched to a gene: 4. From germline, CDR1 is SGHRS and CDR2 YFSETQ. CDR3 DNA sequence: TGCGCCAGCAGCTTGACAGGGGCCTTCTACGAGCAGTACTTC. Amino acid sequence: CASSLTGAFYEQYF.

The CDR3 sequence is CASSPSGSSYEQYF. CDR3 nucleotide sequence: TGTGCCAGCTCACCGTCTGGGAGCTCCTACGAGCAGTACTTC. The chain has TRBV18 and TRBJ2-7, with D perhaps matching TRBD2 (5 bases). The CDR3 consists of 14 residues. Germline CDR1 KGHSH, CDR2 LQKENI. V shed 3 bases and J shed 0 bases, with 9 bases lying between them.

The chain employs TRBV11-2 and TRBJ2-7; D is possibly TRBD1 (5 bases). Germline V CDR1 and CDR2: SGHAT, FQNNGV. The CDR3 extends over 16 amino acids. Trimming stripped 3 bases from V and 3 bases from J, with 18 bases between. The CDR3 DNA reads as TGTGCCAGCAGCTTTGATGGGCTGGCAGGGCTCTACGAGCAGTACTTC. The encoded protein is CASSFDGLAGLYEQYF.

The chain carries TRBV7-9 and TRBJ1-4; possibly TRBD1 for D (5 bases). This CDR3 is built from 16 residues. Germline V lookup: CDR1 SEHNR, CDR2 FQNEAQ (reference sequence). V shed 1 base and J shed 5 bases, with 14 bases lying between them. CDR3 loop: CASSLGFRDGNEKLFF. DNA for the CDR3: TGTGCCAGCAGCTTAGGGTTCAGGGATGGAAATGAAAAACTGTTTTTT.

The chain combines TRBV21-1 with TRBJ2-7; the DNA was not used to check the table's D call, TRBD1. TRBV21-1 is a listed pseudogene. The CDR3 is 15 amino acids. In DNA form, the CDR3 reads TGTGCCAGCAGCAAAGGTTCGGGACAGGCCTACGAGCAGTACTTC. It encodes CASSKGSGQAYEQYF.

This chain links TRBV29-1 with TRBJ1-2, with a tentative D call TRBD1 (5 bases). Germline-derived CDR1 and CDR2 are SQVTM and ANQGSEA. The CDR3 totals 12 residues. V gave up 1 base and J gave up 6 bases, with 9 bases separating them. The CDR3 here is CSVEGGRDGYTF. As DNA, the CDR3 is TGCAGCGTTGAAGGGGGGAGGGATGGCTACACCTTC.

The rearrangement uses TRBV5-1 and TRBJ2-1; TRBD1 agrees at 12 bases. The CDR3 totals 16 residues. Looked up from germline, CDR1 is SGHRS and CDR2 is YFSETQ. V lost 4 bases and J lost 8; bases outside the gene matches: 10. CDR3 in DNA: TGCGCCAGCAGCGGCGGACCGGGACAGGGGGCCTATGAGCAGTTCTTC. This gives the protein CASSGGPGQGAYEQFF.

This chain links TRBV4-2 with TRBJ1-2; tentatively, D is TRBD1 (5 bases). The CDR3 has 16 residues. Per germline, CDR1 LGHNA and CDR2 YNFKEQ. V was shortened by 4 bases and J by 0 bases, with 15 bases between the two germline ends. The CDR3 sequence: CASSRTGTETNYGYTF. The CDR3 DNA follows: TGTGCCAGCAGCCGAACGGGGACTGAAACTAACTATGGCTACACCTTC.

In nucleotides, the CDR3 is TGTGCCAGCAGTTTATCAGGGACCCAGTACTTC. Translated, it gives CASSLSGTQYF. V usage is TRBV28 and J usage is TRBJ2-5; unclear D gene. The CDR3 has 11 residues. The V and J ends lost 1 base and 7 bases respectively, with 4 bases between them. Germline-derived CDR1 and CDR2 are MDHEN and SYDVKM.

CDR3 nucleotides: TGTGCCAGCAGTTTATCGGGACAGGATGGCTACACCTTC. Amino acid sequence: CASSLSGQDGYTF. J is TRBJ1-2 and V is TRBV27, with 8 bases lining up with TRBD1. The CDR3 loop spans 13 amino acids. J gave up 6 bases and V 0 bases, and 0 bases lay outside the gene matches. In germline, CDR1 is MNHEY, CDR2 SMNVEV (reference sequence).

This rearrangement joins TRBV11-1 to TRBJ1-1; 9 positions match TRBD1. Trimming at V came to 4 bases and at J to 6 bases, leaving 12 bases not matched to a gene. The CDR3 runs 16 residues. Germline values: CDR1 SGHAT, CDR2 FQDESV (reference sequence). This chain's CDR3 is CASSSPGGQGLAEAFF. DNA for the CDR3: TGTGCCAGCAGCTCCCCGGGGGGACAGGGTCTGGCTGAAGCTTTCTTT.

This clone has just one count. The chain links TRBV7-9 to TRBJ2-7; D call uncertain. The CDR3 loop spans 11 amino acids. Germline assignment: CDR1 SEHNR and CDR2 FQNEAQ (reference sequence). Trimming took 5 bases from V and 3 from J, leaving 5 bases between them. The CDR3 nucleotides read TGTGCCAGCAGCCCGGTCTACGAGCAGTACTTC. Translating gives CASSPVYEQYF.

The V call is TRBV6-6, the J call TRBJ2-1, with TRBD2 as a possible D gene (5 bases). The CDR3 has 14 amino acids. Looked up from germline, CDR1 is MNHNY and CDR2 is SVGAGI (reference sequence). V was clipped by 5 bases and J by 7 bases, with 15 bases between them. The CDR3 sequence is CASSGSGLENEQFF. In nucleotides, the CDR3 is TGTGCCAGCAGTGGGAGTGGTTTGGAGAATGAGCAGTTCTTC.